Below are 5 T cell receptor beta chains sequenced from a single sample in a study of blood T cell repertoires in COVID-19. Using immunoSEQ multiplex PCR, the repertoire was profiled, and TCRdb retains in-frame clones only, with some absent. The sample includes around 140,000 clones, roughly 80% of them seen just once. Material for sequencing was peripheral blood. The receptors were gathered from a man aged 55-75 years with acute or convalescent COVID-19.

The CDR3 nucleotides are TGTGCCAGCAGCCCGGGACTAGCGGGAGTCTACGAGCAGTACTTC. Its protein product is CASSPGLAGVYEQYF. The rearrangement uses TRBV9 and TRBJ2-7, with 14 bases aligning to TRBD2. CDR1 and CDR2 (germline): SGDLS, YYNGEE. Germline trimming cut 4 bases from V and 3 bases from J; bases unmatched to any gene: 3. The CDR3 is 15 residues long.

The chain recombines TRBV6-2 or TRBV6-3 with TRBJ2-5; 9 bases are a match to TRBD1. Losses at the gene ends were 2 bases for V and 5 bases for J; bases not matched to a gene: 6. The CDR3 has 15 amino acids. Germline V gene data show CDR1 as MNHEY and CDR2 as SVGEGT. The CDR3: CASSYGDRVPETQYF. The CDR3 DNA is TGTGCCAGCAGTTACGGGGACAGGGTCCCGGAGACCCAGTACTTC.

The table lists this clone with a count of one. The V call is TRBV5-6, the J call TRBJ1-1, with D possibly matching TRBD1 (6 bases). The CDR3 spans 15 residues. V shed 2 bases and J shed 6 bases, with 17 bases lying between them. From germline, CDR1 is SGHDT and CDR2 YYEEEE. The CDR3 bases are TGTGCCAGCAGCTTCTTCCCAGGGGCCGCAGCTGAAGCTTTCTTT. It translates to CASSFFPGAAAEAFF.

V usage is TRBV6-6 and J usage is TRBJ1-5; 7 bases are shared with TRBD1. Germline trimming cut 6 bases from V and 5 bases from J; bases unmatched to any gene: 10. From germline, CDR1 is MNHNY and CDR2 SVGAGI (reference sequence). CDR3 length: 15 amino acids. In DNA, the CDR3 is TGTGCCAGCAGGAGCACAGGGGTTGTTTATCAGCCCCAGCATTTT. It translates to CASRSTGVVYQPQHF.

This rearrangement joins TRBV11-1 to TRBJ1-1, with D hard to call. V gave up 1 base and J gave up 0 bases, with 6 bases separating them. Germline V gene lookup returns CDR1 SGHAT and CDR2 FQDESV (reference sequence). This CDR3 is built from 14 residues. The CDR3 nucleotides are TGTGCCAGCAGCTTAGGGGCCTTGAACACTGAAGCTTTCTTT. Its translation is CASSLGALNTEAFF. Combining the CDR3 with reference TRBV11-1 and TRBJ1-1 gives the whole variable domain EAEVAQSPRYKITEKSQAVAFWCDPISGHATLYWYRQILGQGPELLVQFQDESVVDDSQLPKDRFSAERLKGVDSTLKIQPAELGDSAMYLCASSLGALNTEAFFGQGTRLTVV.